The 22 T cell receptor beta chains below all came from one sample that was sequenced in a study of tumor-infiltrating lymphocytes in localized non-small cell lung cancer. Generated by immunoSEQ multiplex PCR, the TCRdb table keeps only in-frame clones and is missing some. The table shows 6,000 to 8,500 clones, with approximately 60% occurring only once. The sample consisted of lung tumor tissue. These TCRs come from a human donor with non-small cell lung cancer.

The chain has TRBV19 and TRBJ2-2, with D possibly being TRBD1 (6 bases). Trimming removed 3 bases at V and 4 bases at J, with 12 bases between. Germline V lookup: CDR1 LNHDA, CDR2 SQIVND (reference sequence). There are 15 residues in the CDR3. CDR3 sequence (DNA): TGTGCCAGTAGTATGCCCGGGACACCCACCGGGGAGCTGTTTTTT. It is translated as CASSMPGTPTGELFF.

This clone is termed medium-sized. V is TRBV6-5 and J is TRBJ1-1; D uncertain. V lost 0 bases to trimming and J lost 2 bases, with 4 bases between them. The CDR3 spans 13 residues. The germline CDR1 and CDR2 sequences are MNHEY and SVGAGI. The CDR3: CASSYSTNTEAFF. CDR3 DNA: TGTGCCAGCAGTTACTCGACAAACACTGAAGCTTTCTTT.

The rearrangement joins TRBV5-6 to TRBJ1-2; 8 bases are shared with TRBD1. There are 14 residues in the CDR3. V was clipped by 0 bases and J by 2 bases; unmatched bases: 0. The germline V gene has CDR1 SGHDT and CDR2 YYEEEE. CDR3 amino acids: CASSLGTGNYGYTF. As DNA, the CDR3 is TGTGCCAGCAGCTTGGGGACAGGGAACTATGGCTACACCTTC.

This sequence joins TRBV6-1 and TRBJ2-5, with D possibly TRBD1 on 5 matching bases. The closer fit of TRBJ2-7 to the DNA end suggests the J call may be wrong. The germline V gene has CDR1 MNHNS and CDR2 SASEGT. This CDR3 is built from 13 residues. The chain's CDR3 is CASSRANSYEQYF. DNA for the CDR3: TGTGCCAGCAGCAGGGCCAACTCCTACGAGCAGTACTTC.

The chain employs TRBV7-8 and TRBJ2-5; the D gene is possibly TRBD2 (5 bases). The tail of the sequence fits TRBJ2-7 better, so the J call may be wrong. This CDR3 is built from 15 residues. Germline V gene data show CDR1 as SGHVS and CDR2 as FQNEAQ. This CDR3 is CASSLAAGQTYEQYF. Here the CDR3 DNA reads TGTGCCAGCAGCTTAGCGGCGGGTCAAACCTACGAGCAGTACTTC.

The V gene is TRBV28, the J gene TRBJ1-5; 8 nucleotides line up with TRBD1. The trim removed 3 bases at V and 5 bases at J, leaving 15 bases unmatched. The CDR3 length is 18 residues. Germline V gene sequence: CDR1 MDHEN, CDR2 SYDVKM. Here the CDR3 reads CASSFGGQTGAGDQPQHF. The CDR3 DNA follows: TGTGCCAGCAGTTTTGGGGGTCAGACAGGGGCTGGGGATCAGCCCCAGCATTTT.

The CDR3 here is CASSQSQGVTYEQYF. In DNA form, the CDR3 reads TGTGCCAGCAGCCAGTCCCAGGGAGTAACCTACGAGCAGTACTTC. This chain uses TRBV9 with TRBJ2-7, with D perhaps given as TRBD1 or TRBD2 (5 bases each). The CDR3 runs 15 residues. V was trimmed by 4 bases and J by 2 bases, leaving 16 bases between them. Germline values: CDR1 SGDLS, CDR2 YYNGEE.

This clone appeared once. The rearrangement links TRBV2 to TRBJ2-3; 8 bases are shared with TRBD2. There are 15 residues in the CDR3. V trimming: 4 bases; J trimming: 0 bases; junction bases outside the gene matches: 3. CDR1 and CDR2 from the germline V gene are SNHLY and FYNNEI. DNA for the CDR3: TGTGCCAGCAGTGCTAGCGGGTTAAGCACAGATACGCAGTATTTT. Encoded protein: CASSASGLSTDTQYF.

The gene calls are TRBV4-3 and TRBJ1-4, with 7 bases fitting TRBD1. Germline CDR1 LGHNA, CDR2 YSLEER. V gave up 0 bases and J gave up 0 bases; unmatched junction bases: 13. The CDR3 length is 20 residues. The CDR3 loop reads CASSQDDTPGQSTTNEKLFF. The CDR3, as DNA: TGCGCCAGCAGCCAAGATGACACCCCGGGACAGTCTACAACTAATGAAAAACTGTTTTTT.

The chain carries TRBV29-1 and TRBJ2-7; 7 nucleotides align to TRBD2. CDR1 is SQVTM and CDR2 is ANQGSEA in the germline V gene. This CDR3 is built from 12 residues. The V segment lost 7 bases and the J segment 6 bases; nucleotides outside the gene matches: 9. CDR3 amino acids: CSAAMTSSEQYF. Written as DNA, the CDR3 is TGCAGCGCCGCCATGACTAGCTCCGAGCAGTACTTC.

The V and J genes are TRBV2 and TRBJ1-2, with D perhaps matching TRBD1 (5 bases). V was clipped by 6 bases and J by 4 bases, with 15 bases between them. The germline V gene has CDR1 SNHLY and CDR2 FYNNEI. This CDR3 has 14 residues. In nucleotides, the CDR3 is TGTGCCAGCAGCAAACTACAGGACGGCTATGGCTACACCTTC. This translates into CASSKLQDGYGYTF.

The chain joins TRBV29-1 to TRBJ2-7, with 11 bases that match TRBD1. With V trimmed by 4 bases and J by 6 bases, 5 bases remained unmatched. The CDR3 is 13 amino acids. Germline V gene lookup returns CDR1 SQVTM and CDR2 ANQGSEA. CDR3 in DNA: TGCAGCGTTGCCGGACAGGGGGCTGGCGAGCAGTACTTC. Its translation is CSVAGQGAGEQYF.

The V and J genes are TRBV7-9 and TRBJ2-1, with 12 bases aligning to TRBD2. The CDR3 is made up of 17 amino acids. Germline V lookup: CDR1 SEHNR, CDR2 FQNEAQ (reference sequence). V dropped 1 base and J dropped 3; count of bases not matched to a gene: 4. The CDR3 here is CASSLGLAGAVYNEQFF. In DNA form, the CDR3 reads TGTGCCAGCAGCTTAGGACTAGCGGGAGCCGTCTACAATGAGCAGTTCTTC.

The chain recombines TRBV7-2 with TRBJ1-2; 9 positions match TRBD1. This CDR3 has 15 residues. Germline V gene lookup returns CDR1 SGHTA and CDR2 FQGNSA. With V trimmed by 5 bases and J by 7 bases, 11 bases remained unmatched. The CDR3: CASSPGQGEVSGYTF. DNA of the CDR3: TGTGCCAGCAGCCCGGGACAGGGAGAAGTTTCTGGCTACACCTTC.

This chain connects TRBV7-2 to TRBJ1-2; no reliable D call. CDR1 is SGHTA, CDR2 FQGNSA, per germline. This CDR3 is built from 14 residues. The V end was cut by 2 bases, the J end by 7 bases, with 14 bases between. CDR3 DNA: TGTGCCAGCAGCTTATTGGGTTCGGTCGGTGGCTACACCTTC. Translation gives CASSLLGSVGGYTF.

The chain employs TRBV5-1 and TRBJ1-1, with D hard to call. Deletions cut 4 bases from V and 1 base from J, with 11 bases between. The CDR3 sequence is 14 residues long. CDR1 and CDR2 (germline): SGHRS, YFSETQ. CDR3 DNA sequence: TGCGCCAGCAGCGCGACCCAAGCGAACACTGAAGCTTTCTTT. Translated: CASSATQANTEAFF.

A few counts support this clone. V usage is TRBV7-2 and J usage is TRBJ1-3; no clear D. Germline-derived CDR1 and CDR2 are SGHTA and FQGNSA. The CDR3 totals 16 residues. V lost 0 bases and J 0 bases, leaving 9 bases between the germline ends. The chain's CDR3 is CASSLALALSGNTIYF. CDR3 in DNA: TGTGCCAGCAGCTTAGCCCTCGCTCTCTCTGGAAACACCATATATTTT.

This chain links TRBV6-5 with TRBJ2-7, with 13 bases matching TRBD2. CDR1 is MNHEY and CDR2 is SVGAGI in the germline V gene. J gave up 2 bases and V 6 bases, and 1 base lay outside the gene matches. The CDR3 consists of 14 residues. In DNA form, the CDR3 reads TGTGCCAGCAGGACTAGCGGGGGGCCCTACGAGCAGTACTTC. Amino acids: CASRTSGGPYEQYF.

This chain joins TRBV7-8 and TRBJ1-2; no clear D. CDR3 length: 13 residues. CDR1 is SGHVS, CDR2 FQNEAQ, per germline. V was shortened by 6 bases and J by 8 bases, with 16 bases between the two germline ends. CDR3 nucleotides: TGTGCCAGCAGTCCAACGGTGATTAGCGGCTACACCTTC. The encoded protein is CASSPTVISGYTF.

V and J are TRBV4-1 and TRBJ1-1; D unclear. CDR1 and CDR2 from the germline V gene are MGHRA and YSYEKL. The V end was cut by 4 bases, the J end by 11 bases, with 20 bases between. The CDR3 consists of 14 residues. This CDR3 reads CASSPNGPSVRAFF. The CDR3 nucleotides read TGCGCCAGCAGCCCAAATGGACCTTCAGTTAGGGCTTTCTTT.

This clone has only one observation. The chain is built from TRBV5-4 and TRBJ2-1; 7 nucleotides line up with TRBD1. Germline loops: CDR1 SGHNT, CDR2 YYREEE (reference sequence). Trimming removed 2 bases from V and 10 bases from J; junction bases left unmatched: 9. The CDR3 contains 14 residues. Here the CDR3 reads CASSFEEGGLEQFF. CDR3 sequence (DNA): TGTGCCAGCAGCTTCGAAGAAGGGGGCTTAGAGCAGTTCTTC. The variable domain in full, completed from reference TRBV5-4 and TRBJ2-1, reads ETGVTQSPTHLIKTRGQQVTLRCSSQSGHNTVSWYQQALGQGPQFIFQYYREEENGRGNFPPRFSGLQFPNYSSELNVNALELDDSALYLCASSFEEGGLEQFFGPGTRLTVL.

This clone was detected a few times. The rearrangement joins TRBV5-1 to TRBJ2-1; 7 bases line up with TRBD1. The V segment lost 3 bases and the J segment 6 bases; nucleotides outside the gene matches: 9. Germline V lookup: CDR1 SGHRS, CDR2 YFSETQ. This CDR3 has 15 residues. This CDR3 is CASSYPGQTFNEQFF. The DNA for the CDR3 is TGCGCCAGCAGCTATCCGGGACAGACTTTCAATGAGCAGTTCTTC.